This T cell receptor (beta chain) was profiled in a study of siplizumab effects on memory and regulatory T cells. Sequenced by immunoSEQ multiplex PCR; TCRdb stores in-frame clones only, minus some. Of more than 85,000 clones listed, about nine tenths were seen once; the top ten hold around 2.7%. Sequenced material: CD4+ T cells sorted from blood. The clonotype was recovered from a human donor in good health. Some clones in this sample may be carry-over from other donors' samples.

CDR3 in amino acids: CASSFGGRGEQFF. As DNA, the CDR3 is TGTGCCAGCAGTTTTGGAGGACGAGGTGAGCAGTTCTTC. The gene calls are TRBV28 and TRBJ2-1; weak D call: TRBD2 (5 bases). The CDR3 has 13 residues. Deletions cut 3 bases from V and 9 bases from J, with 12 bases between. CDR1 is MDHEN, CDR2 SYDVKM, per germline.